This passage covers 13 T cell receptor beta chains from one sample sequenced in a study of cytomegalovirus exposure and HLA in healthy donors. Primers included in the PCR were 60 Vbeta and 13 Jbeta primers. The assay was immunoSEQ multiplex PCR, and TCRdb's table has in-frame clones only and misses some. The sample gives 75,000 to 95,000 clones, around 80% of which show up once; less than 5.5% is in the top ten. The sequencing sample was made of PBMCs. Receptor source: a male donor in good health and CMV-seropositive.

This clone was recorded once. The CDR3 here is CASSKFRVETPYEQYF. In nucleotides, the CDR3 is TGTGCCAGCAGCAAATTTCGGGTGGAGACCCCCTACGAGCAGTACTTC. V and J are TRBV21-1 and TRBJ2-7; the D call in the table, TRBD2, was not verified against the DNA. TRBV21-1 is marked as a pseudogene. The CDR3 spans 16 residues.

The chain employs TRBV6-5 and TRBJ1-1; 7 bases map to TRBD1. Germline CDR1 reads MNHEY; CDR2 reads SVGAGI. The CDR3 is 15 amino acids. V trimming: 7 bases; J trimming: 1 base; junction bases outside the gene matches: 9. The CDR3 DNA sequence: TGTGCCAGCACTAGATCCAGGACAGGGAACACTGAAGCTTTCTTT. It is translated as CASTRSRTGNTEAFF.

The chain uses TRBV27 and TRBJ2-7; 9 bases fit TRBD1. CDR1 and CDR2 from the germline V gene are MNHEY and SMNVEV (reference sequence). The CDR3 totals 15 residues. The trim removed 4 bases at V and 3 bases at J, leaving 7 bases unmatched. The CDR3 reads CASSSSRDRVYEQYF. The CDR3 DNA reads TGTGCCAGCAGTTCGTCCCGGGACAGGGTCTACGAGCAGTACTTC.

V and J are TRBV6-4 and TRBJ2-2, with D unresolved. Looked up from germline, CDR1 is MRHNA and CDR2 is SNTAGT. This CDR3 contains 13 residues. The V end lost 4 bases, the J end lost 2 bases, and 5 bases lay between the germline ends. This CDR3 is CASSGANTGELFF. CDR3 DNA sequence: TGTGCCAGCAGTGGGGCAAACACCGGGGAGCTGTTTTTT.

The chain combines TRBV7-9 with TRBJ1-2, with a tentative D call TRBD1 (5 bases). Deletions cut 7 bases from V and 6 bases from J, with 27 bases between. The germline V gene has CDR1 SEHNR and CDR2 FQNEAQ (reference sequence). This CDR3 comprises 17 residues. In DNA, the CDR3 is TGTGCCAGCAACACACTAACGGGGGAGATTAGTGTAAATGGCTACACCTTC. Amino acid sequence: CASNTLTGEISVNGYTF.

The genes are TRBV4-1 and TRBJ2-5, with no clear D. The CDR3 runs 14 residues. In germline, CDR1 is MGHRA, CDR2 YSYEKL. V lost 0 bases, J lost 5 bases, and 10 bases lay in between. The CDR3 bases are TGCGCCAGCAGCCAAGATCTAGGAAGGGAGACCCAGTACTTC. This codes for CASSQDLGRETQYF.

This clone was counted at least ten times. The V call is TRBV19, the J call TRBJ1-5; D perhaps matches TRBD1 (5 bases). Trimming removed 7 bases at V and 3 bases at J, with 13 bases between. The CDR3 runs to 14 residues. Germline assignment: CDR1 LNHDA and CDR2 SQIVND (reference sequence). The CDR3 coding sequence is TGTGCCAGTACCCCGGGACTCACCAATCAGCCCCAGCATTTT. Its protein product is CASTPGLTNQPQHF.

About this clone: Its ends do not fully match the called genes, so a read error is possible. This chain joins TRBV27 and TRBJ1-4, with D possibly TRBD1 on 5 matching bases. The CDR3 length is 14 residues. CDR1 and CDR2 from the germline V gene are MNHEY and SMNVEV (reference sequence). CDR3: CASSLSAGNGKLFF. The CDR3 bases are TGTGCCAGCAGTTTATCGGCAGGGAATGGAAAACTGTTTTTT. The full variable domain, rest sourced from reference TRBV27 and TRBJ1-4, is EAQVTQNPRYLITVTGKKLTVTCSQNMNHEYMSWYRQDPGLGLRQIYYSMNVEVTDKGDVPEGYKVSRKEKRNFPLILESPSPNQTSLYFCASSLSAGNGKLFFGSGTQLSVL.

This clone was seen only once. The chain uses TRBV25-1 and TRBJ2-5; 8 bases are shared with TRBD2. The CDR3 runs 14 residues. CDR1 is MGHDK, CDR2 SYGVNS, per germline. V lost 8 bases to trimming and J lost 5 bases; unmatched junction nucleotides: 10. CDR3 sequence: CASGRAGAVETQYF. CDR3 in DNA: TGTGCCAGCGGGAGAGCGGGAGCGGTCGAGACCCAGTACTTC.

The chain carries TRBV7-8 and TRBJ2-7, with 7 bases lining up with TRBD1. This CDR3 spans 14 amino acids. J gave up 3 bases and V 3 bases, and 5 bases lay outside the gene matches. The germline gives CDR1 SGHVS, CDR2 FQNEAQ. The CDR3 here is CASSLLGQDYEQYF. The CDR3 region has the DNA TGTGCCAGCAGCTTGCTTGGACAGGACTACGAGCAGTACTTC.

The V and J genes are TRBV6-1 and TRBJ2-7, with TRBD2 matching 7 bases. Trimming at V came to 8 bases and at J to 0 bases, leaving 7 bases not matched to a gene. There are 14 residues in the CDR3. Germline V gene data show CDR1 as MNHNS and CDR2 as SASEGT. In DNA, the CDR3 is TGTGCCAGCTCACCACTAGCGAACTCCTACGAGCAGTACTTC. This translates into CASSPLANSYEQYF.

The chain combines TRBV28 with TRBJ1-2, with 7 nucleotides matching TRBD1. The V and J ends lost 10 bases and 2 bases, in that order; junction bases with no gene match: 7. This CDR3 is built from 13 residues. CDR1 and CDR2 from the germline V gene are MDHEN and SYDVKM. The CDR3 is CAIRQGGNYGYTF. CDR3 coding DNA: TGTGCCATCCGACAGGGCGGCAACTATGGCTACACCTTC.

The V and J genes are TRBV5-1 and TRBJ1-2; D call uncertain. With 0 bases removed from V and 0 bases from J, the gap between germline ends came to 3 bases. The CDR3 covers 13 residues. CDR1 and CDR2 from the germline V gene are SGHRS and YFSETQ. DNA of the CDR3: TGCGCCAGCAGCTTGGGAGCTAACTATGGCTACACCTTC. Translated, it gives CASSLGANYGYTF.